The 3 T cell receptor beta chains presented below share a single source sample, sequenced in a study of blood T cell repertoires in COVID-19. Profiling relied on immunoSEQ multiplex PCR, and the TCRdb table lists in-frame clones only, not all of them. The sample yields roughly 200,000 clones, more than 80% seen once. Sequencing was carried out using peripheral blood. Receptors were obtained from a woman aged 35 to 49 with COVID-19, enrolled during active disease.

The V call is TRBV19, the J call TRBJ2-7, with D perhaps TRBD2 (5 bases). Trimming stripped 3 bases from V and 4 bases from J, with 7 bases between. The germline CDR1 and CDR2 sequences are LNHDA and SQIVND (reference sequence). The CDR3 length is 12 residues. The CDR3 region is CASSIPGYEQYF. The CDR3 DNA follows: TGTGCCAGTAGTATCCCGGGGTACGAGCAGTACTTC.

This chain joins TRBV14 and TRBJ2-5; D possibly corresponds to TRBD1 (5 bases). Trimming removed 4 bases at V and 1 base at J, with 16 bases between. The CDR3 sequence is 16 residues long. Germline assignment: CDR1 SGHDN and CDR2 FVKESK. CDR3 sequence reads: CASSRTPGHLQETQYF. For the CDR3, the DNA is TGTGCCAGCAGCCGCACACCCGGACACCTCCAAGAGACCCAGTACTTC. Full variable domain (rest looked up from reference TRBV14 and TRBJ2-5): EAGVTQFPSHSVIEKGQTVTLRCDPISGHDNLYWYRRVMGKEIKFLLHFVKESKQDESGMPNNRFLAERTGGTYSTLKVQPAELEDSGVYFCASSRTPGHLQETQYFGPGTRLLVL.

The CDR3 DNA sequence: TGCAGCGTTGAACTTTACTCCTACGAGCAGTACTTC. This sequence encodes CSVELYSYEQYF. V and J are TRBV29-1 and TRBJ2-7; D is unresolved. The ends were cut back, 2 bases at V and 0 bases at J, with 5 bases in the middle. The CDR3 contains 12 residues. Germline-derived CDR1 and CDR2 are SQVTM and ANQGSEA.